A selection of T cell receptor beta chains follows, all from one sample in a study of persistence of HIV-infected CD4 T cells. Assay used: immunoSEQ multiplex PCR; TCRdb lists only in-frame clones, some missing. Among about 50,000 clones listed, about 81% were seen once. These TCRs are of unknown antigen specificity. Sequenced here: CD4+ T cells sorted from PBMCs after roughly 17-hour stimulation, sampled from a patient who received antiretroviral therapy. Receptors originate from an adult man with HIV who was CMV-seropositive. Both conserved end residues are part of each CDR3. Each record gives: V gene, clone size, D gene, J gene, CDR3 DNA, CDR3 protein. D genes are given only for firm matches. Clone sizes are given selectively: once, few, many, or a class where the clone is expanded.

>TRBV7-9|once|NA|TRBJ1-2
TGTGCCAGCAGCCACCGGGGAGCCTCTAACTATGGCTACACCTTC
CASSHRGASNYGYTF
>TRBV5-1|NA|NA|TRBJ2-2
TGCGCCAGCAGCTGGAGGACGGGTAACACCGGGGAGCTGTTTTTT
CASSWRTGNTGELFF
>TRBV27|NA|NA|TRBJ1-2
TGTGCCAGCAACCCTCTCGGGACCAACTATGGCTACACCTTC
CASNPLGTNYGYTF
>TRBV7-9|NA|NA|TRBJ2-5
TGTGCCAGCAGAATCAGACAGCAAGAGACCCAGTACTTC
CASRIRQQETQYF
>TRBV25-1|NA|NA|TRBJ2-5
TGTGCCAGCAGACCCTGGAGGGGGCAAGAGACCCAGTACTTC
CASRPWRGQETQYF
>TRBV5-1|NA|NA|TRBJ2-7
TGCGCCAGCAGCTTGGACAGATTCTTGGAGCAGTACTTC
CASSLDRFLEQYF
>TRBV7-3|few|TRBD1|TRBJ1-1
TGTGCCAGCAGCTCGGACAGGGACACTGAAGCTTTCTTT
CASSSDRDTEAFF
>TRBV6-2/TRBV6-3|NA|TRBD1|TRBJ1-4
TGTGCCAGCAGCGACCGCCGGGACAGATCTTGGGAAAAACTGTTTTTT
CASSDRRDRSWEKLFF
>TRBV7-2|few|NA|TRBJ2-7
TGTGCCAGCAGCTTGTGGGGTTCCTACGAGCAGTACTTC
CASSLWGSYEQYF
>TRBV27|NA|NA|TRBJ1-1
TGTGCCAGCAGTTCTACAGGGTTGAGAACTGAAGCTTTCTTT
CASSSTGLRTEAFF
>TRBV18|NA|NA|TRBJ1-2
TGTGCCAGCTCACCACTCGCAGGAGCCTACTATGGCTACACCTTC
CASSPLAGAYYGYTF
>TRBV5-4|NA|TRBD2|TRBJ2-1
TGTGCCAGCGGGACTGTCTCGGGAGGTTTCTCCTACAATGAGCAGTTCTTC
CASGTVSGGFSYNEQFF
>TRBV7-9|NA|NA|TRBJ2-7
TGTGCCAGCAGCTTTGGACTACCTTTGGGGGAGCAGTACTTC
CASSFGLPLGEQYF
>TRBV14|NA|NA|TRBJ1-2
TGTGCCAGCAGCCATATGATAGGCTATGGCTACACCTTC
CASSHMIGYGYTF
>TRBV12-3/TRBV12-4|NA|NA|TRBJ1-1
TGTGCCAGCAGTCTGACGGTAAACACTGAAGCTTTCTTT
CASSLTVNTEAFF
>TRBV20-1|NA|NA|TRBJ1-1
TGCAGTGCTGCCCGCACTGAAGCTTTCTTT
CSAARTEAFF
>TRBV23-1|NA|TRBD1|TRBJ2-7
TGCGCCAGCAGCCAATCGGGACAGGAACGAGACTACGAGCAGTACTTC
CASSQSGQERDYEQYF
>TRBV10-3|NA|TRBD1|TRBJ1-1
TGTGCCATCAGTCTAGGGGGCTCGAACACTGAAGCTTTCTTT
CAISLGGSNTEAFF
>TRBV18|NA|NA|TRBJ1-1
TGTGCCAGCTCAAGGGGCCCGGCCAACACTGAAGCTTTCTTT
CASSRGPANTEAFF
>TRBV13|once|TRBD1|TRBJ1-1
TGTGCCAGCAGCCCATGGGACAGGGGACCCGCGAACACTGAAGCTTTCTTT
CASSPWDRGPANTEAFF
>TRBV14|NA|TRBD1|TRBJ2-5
TGTGCCAGCAGCCGACAGGGGCTTGGCAGGGAGACCCAGTACTTC
CASSRQGLGRETQYF
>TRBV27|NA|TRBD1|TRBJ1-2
TGTGCCAGCAGTTTAATGGGACAGGGGAGCTATGGCTACACCTTC
CASSLMGQGSYGYTF
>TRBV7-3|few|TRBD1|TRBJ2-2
TGTGCCAGCAGCCTGACAGGGGTGAGCACCGGGGAGCTGTTTTTT
CASSLTGVSTGELFF
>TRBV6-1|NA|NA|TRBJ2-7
TGTGCCAGCAGTGAAGCTCGGCTATTGGGGGGCAACGAGCAGTACTTC
CASSEARLLGGNEQYF
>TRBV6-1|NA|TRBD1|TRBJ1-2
TGTGCCAGCAGTGAAAGACTAGGACAGGGGCTGAGCTATGGCTACACCTTC
CASSERLGQGLSYGYTF
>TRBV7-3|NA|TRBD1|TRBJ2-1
TGTGCCAGCAGCAGAGCCGGGACAGCCTACAATGAGCAGTTCTTC
CASSRAGTAYNEQFF
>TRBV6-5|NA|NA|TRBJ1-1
TGTGCCAGCCTTCCAAGGGGAAAAGGGACCACTGAAGCTTTCTTT
CASLPRGKGTTEAFF
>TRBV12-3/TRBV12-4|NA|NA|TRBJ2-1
TGTGCCAGCACTAGCGTAAATGAGCAGTTCTTC
CASTSVNEQFF
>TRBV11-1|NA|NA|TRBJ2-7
TGTGCCAGCAGCTTAGAACAGGGGGGGACCTACGAGCAGTACTTC
CASSLEQGGTYEQYF
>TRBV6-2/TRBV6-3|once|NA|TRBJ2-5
TGTGCCAGCAGTTACGGGGGTTCCAAGACCCAGTACTTC
CASSYGGSKTQYF
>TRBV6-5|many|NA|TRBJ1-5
TGTGCCAGCAGGGCAGATCGCAATCAGCCCCAGCATTTT
CASRADRNQPQHF